Here is one T cell receptor beta chain with its context. The sample holds a few counts of this clone. Its recognized antigen is unknown. Per-base quality was not reported, and no clone a single base away is much larger than it. These data are taken from a study of blood T cell repertoires in COVID-19 (dated by TCRdb to about 2020). About the study as a whole: The collaborator samples originated in the United States, Italy and Spain and spanned the acute and convalescent phases of COVID-19. The material from the prospective study consisted of cDNA or gDNA derived from T cells, B-cell-depleted T cells, or PBMCs. Deeply sampled blood TCRbeta repertoires from subjects exposed to, actively infected with, or recovered from COVID-19 were included in the dataset. A freely available public database, intended as a resource for researchers studying the immune response to SARS-CoV-2, is where the repertoires were released. The samples were drawn from two sources: the first 160 participants of the ongoing ImmuneRACE study, and fewer than 1,500 subjects contributed by 6 global collaborators. A de-identified subject ID, COVID-19 status, age in years and sex were almost always included in the sample metadata. HLA class I and class II types, where available, came from metadata supplied by the sample provider rather than from assay-based typing. General study outcomes and caveats: The quantity of clinical and demographic metadata differed by source and by participant and was supplied without curation.

From the cysteine up to the phenylalanine, the CDR3 has a length of 13 residues. Only the CDR3 portion is preserved as DNA: 39 bases, with reading frame beginning at the first base. The junction carries 10 bases between V and J, which are trimmed by 5 bases and 5 bases respectively. CDR1 and CDR2, per the germline V gene, are SGHTA and FQGNSA. TCRbeta CDR3 regions were amplified from genomic DNA using the immunoSEQ Assay, a bias-controlled multiplex PCR. As for how the authors treated the data: Nucleated cell counts per sample were estimated from amplification of reference gene primers within the assay. To quantify the absolute abundance of each unique TCRbeta CDR3 rearrangement, sequence reads were collapsed and filtered. Productive Simpson clonality was computed per sample as the square root of Simpson's diversity index over productive rearrangements. TCRdb obtained this table from immuneACCESS and retained in-frame rearrangements with V and J assigned. These tables miss some clones; where compared with another copy, unresolved V genes account for less than half of the shortfall, and the remainder is unexplained. V and J calls and clone size are as listed in that table; D and trimming were resolved from the DNA. In this sample the table shows around 39,000 clones, just over 85% of which occur a single time. 6.5% to 9% of the sample lies in the top ten.

The collaborating institutions used their own protocols to collect whole blood in K2EDTA tubes. Collaborator samples were shipped for TCRbeta analysis as frozen whole blood, isolated PBMCs, or DNA extracted from either sample type. The rearrangement combines TRBV7-2 with TRBJ1-5, with the identity of the D gene unclear. The sequencing sample was made of peripheral blood. The sequence was collected from a man in his sixties with active COVID-19. The CDR3 in this case is CASSPGEYQPQHF. Read as DNA, the sequence is TGTGCCAGCAGCCCTGGGGAGTATCAGCCCCAGCATTTT.